The 20 T cell receptor beta chains in this list originate from one sample, sequenced in a study of blood T cell repertoires in COVID-19. Profiling relied on immunoSEQ multiplex PCR, and the TCRdb table lists in-frame clones only, not all of them. The sample has 88,000 or so clones; around 75% are singletons. Sequenced: peripheral blood. Receptor source: a human donor in a cohort sampled during active COVID-19.

The chain links TRBV2 to TRBJ2-4; the match to TRBD2 covers 13 bases. The CDR3 extends over 18 amino acids. In germline, CDR1 is SNHLY, CDR2 FYNNEI. After removal of 6 bases from V and 0 bases from J, the junction contained 8 bases not matched to a gene. The CDR3 here is CASSRTSGSTVAKNIQYF. In DNA form, the CDR3 reads TGTGCCAGCAGCCGGACTAGCGGGAGTACGGTAGCCAAAAACATTCAGTACTTC.

This chain uses TRBV3-1 (or the pseudogene TRBV3-2) with TRBJ2-5; perhaps TRBD2 as D (7 bases). Trimming cost V 4 bases and J 5 bases, with 17 bases left between them. Germline V gene lookup returns CDR1 LGHDT and CDR2 YNNKEL (reference sequence). This CDR3 is 15 amino acids long. The CDR3 DNA follows: TGTGCCAGCAGCCCACGGACGGGGGGCGGGGAGACCCAGTACTTC. The encoded protein is CASSPRTGGGETQYF.

The J gene is TRBJ2-1, the V gene TRBV28; D is possibly TRBD1 (6 bases). This CDR3 region has 20 residues. V lost 5 bases and J lost 9, with 35 bases in between. Germline V gene lookup returns CDR1 MDHEN and CDR2 SYDVKM. CDR3 sequence: CASSPRLNKQGAPRVSEQFF. Written as DNA, the CDR3 is TGTGCCAGCAGTCCACGACTAAATAAACAGGGCGCCCCTCGTGTTAGTGAGCAGTTCTTC. The full variable domain, with the rest looked up from reference TRBV28 and TRBJ2-1, is DVKVTQSSRYLVKRTGEKVFLECVQDMDHENMFWYRQDPGLGLRLIYFSYDVKMKEKGDIPEGYSVSREKKERFSLILESASTNQTSMYLCASSPRLNKQGAPRVSEQFFGPGTRLTVL.

V gene TRBV5-1 combines with J gene TRBJ2-1; the match to TRBD2 covers 14 bases. With V trimmed by 0 bases and J by 6 bases, 2 bases remained unmatched. This CDR3 has 16 residues. CDR1 and CDR2 (germline): SGHRS, YFSETQ. Here the CDR3 reads CASSLAGTSGGNEQFF. Written as DNA, the CDR3 is TGCGCCAGCAGCTTGGCCGGGACTAGCGGGGGCAATGAGCAGTTCTTC.

Only a few counts were recorded for this clone. The identical CDR3 is also encoded by other nucleotide sequences in the sample. J is TRBJ1-2 and V is TRBV28, with 11 bases fitting TRBD1. Losses at the gene ends were 3 bases for V and 8 bases for J; bases not matched to a gene: 2. The CDR3 consists of 13 residues. Germline CDR1 MDHEN, CDR2 SYDVKM. In nucleotides, the CDR3 is TGTGCCAGCAGTTTGGACAGGGGGCGGGGCTACACCTTC. Residues: CASSLDRGRGYTF.

This clone was counted a single time. The chain links TRBV21-1 to TRBJ2-1; TRBD2, the table's D call, was not compared with the DNA. TRBV21-1 is flagged as a pseudogene. CDR3 length: 21 amino acids. Here the CDR3 reads CASSSHLGGTRNPRIYNEQFF. The CDR3 nucleotides read TGTGCCAGCAGCTCCCACCTGGGGGGGACCCGAAACCCACGCATTTACAATGAGCAGTTCTTC.

There are a few counts of this clone. The chain has TRBV3-1 (or the pseudogene TRBV3-2) and TRBJ2-3; 13 bases match TRBD2. V was clipped by 6 bases and J by 4 bases; unmatched bases: 4. This CDR3 has 15 amino acids. CDR1 and CDR2 (germline): LGHDT, YNNKEL (reference sequence). CDR3 region: CASRRLAGGSDTQYF. CDR3 bases: TGTGCCAGCAGACGACTAGCGGGAGGATCAGATACGCAGTATTTT.

The count of this clone is one. This rearrangement joins TRBV24-1 to TRBJ2-2, with 7 bases aligning to TRBD1. Germline values: CDR1 KGHDR, CDR2 SFDVKD. This CDR3 spans 16 amino acids. The V and J ends lost 3 bases and 6 bases, in that order; junction bases with no gene match: 9. This chain's CDR3 is CATSDRNRGEAGELFF. CDR3 nucleotide sequence: TGTGCCACCAGTGATCGCAACAGGGGCGAGGCCGGGGAGCTGTTTTTT.

This chain links TRBV6-5 with TRBJ2-1; 8 bases are shared with TRBD2. Unmatched junction bases numbered 6, after V lost 6 bases and J lost 2 bases. Per germline, CDR1 MNHEY and CDR2 SVGAGI. The CDR3 sequence is 15 residues long. The CDR3 nucleotides are TGTGCCAGCAGGGGGACTAGGGGCCCCTACAATGAGCAGTTCTTC. Its translation is CASRGTRGPYNEQFF.

The sample holds one count of this clone. CDR3 nucleotides: TGCGCCAGCAGCTTCAACCCGGGACAAGGAGAGACCCAGTACTTC. Its protein is CASSFNPGQGETQYF. The J gene is TRBJ2-5, the V gene TRBV5-1; a weak D match, TRBD1 (6 bases). V lost 2 bases, J lost 4 bases, and 15 bases lay in between. Per germline, CDR1 SGHRS and CDR2 YFSETQ. The CDR3 extends over 15 amino acids.

The rearrangement links TRBV18 to TRBJ2-3, with TRBD1 as a possible D gene (5 bases). The CDR3 is made up of 14 amino acids. Germline V lookup: CDR1 KGHSH, CDR2 LQKENI. The ends were cut back, 3 bases at V and 5 bases at J, with 12 bases in the middle. DNA of the CDR3: TGTGCCAGCTCACCGCCTAGTAGGGGAGATACGCAGTATTTT. This translates into CASSPPSRGDTQYF.

This clone was observed a single time. The chain is built from TRBV19 and TRBJ2-1, with TRBD1 matching over 7 bases. V shed 4 bases, J shed 7 bases, and the junction held 4 bases outside the gene matches. Germline lookup yields CDR1 LNHDA and CDR2 SQIVND (reference sequence). The CDR3 spans 13 residues. CDR3 sequence: CASSRRQGNEQFF. In DNA form, the CDR3 reads TGTGCCAGTAGTAGACGACAGGGAAATGAGCAGTTCTTC. The full variable domain, with the rest looked up from reference TRBV19 and TRBJ2-1, is DGGITQSPKYLFRKEGQNVTLSCEQNLNHDAMYWYRQDPGQGLRLIYYSQIVNDFQKGDIAEGYSVSREKKESFPLTVTSAQKNPTAFYLCASSRRQGNEQFFGPGTRLTVL.

V usage is TRBV2 and J usage is TRBJ2-1; the match to TRBD2 covers 12 bases. This CDR3 spans 16 amino acids. Germline V CDR1 and CDR2: SNHLY, FYNNEI. V shed 4 bases, J shed 7 bases, and the junction held 8 bases outside the gene matches. The CDR3 sequence is CASSAPRLAGVNEQFF. CDR3 in DNA: TGTGCCAGCAGTGCCCCACGACTAGCGGGAGTTAATGAGCAGTTCTTC.

The chain couples TRBV3-1 (or the pseudogene TRBV3-2) to TRBJ2-5; TRBD1 is a possible D gene (6 bases). V was trimmed by 1 base and J by 1 base, leaving 13 bases between them. This CDR3 has 16 residues. Germline V gives CDR1 LGHDT, CDR2 YNNKEL (reference sequence). The CDR3 DNA follows: TGTGCCAGCAGCCAAGGTGCGACAGGCCCCCAAGAGACCCAGTACTTC. Translated: CASSQGATGPQETQYF.

The chain joins TRBV6-1 to TRBJ1-3, with 10 bases matching TRBD1. V lost 0 bases to trimming and J lost 5 bases; unmatched junction nucleotides: 16. Germline V gives CDR1 MNHNS, CDR2 SASEGT. There are 20 residues in the CDR3. The CDR3 DNA sequence: TGTGCCAGCAGTGAAGCGCGGTTTCAAACCGGGACAGGGGCCAGAAACACCATATATTTT. Protein sequence: CASSEARFQTGTGARNTIYF.

V gene TRBV25-1 combines with J gene TRBJ1-2; the match to TRBD1 covers 7 bases. The CDR3 runs to 16 residues. Germline V gene sequence: CDR1 MGHDK, CDR2 SYGVNS. V was pared by 4 bases and J by 6 bases, with 14 bases of the junction left unmatched. CDR3 bases: TGTGCCAGCAGTGGGGGGACAGCGAAGGACCCCCATGGCTACACCTTC. It specifies CASSGGTAKDPHGYTF.

V gene TRBV20-1 combines with J gene TRBJ2-3, with TRBD2 matching 9 bases. From germline, CDR1 is DFQATT and CDR2 SNEGSKA (reference sequence). CDR3 length: 16 residues. With 3 bases clipped from V and 6 bases from J, the junction kept 13 bases outside the gene matches. The CDR3 DNA is TGCAGTGCTAGTATTATCGGAGTAGCGGGAGAGGATACGCAGTATTTT. Translation: CSASIIGVAGEDTQYF.

This rearrangement joins TRBV7-2 to TRBJ1-1, with TRBD1 as a possible D gene (5 bases). Trimming left V 1 base short and J 4 bases short, with 10 bases between. Germline loops: CDR1 SGHTA, CDR2 FQGNSA. The CDR3 has 14 residues. The CDR3 DNA reads TGTGCCAGCAGCTTAGAGTTGCAGGGCACTGAAGCTTTCTTT. Translated: CASSLELQGTEAFF.

The gene calls are TRBV5-5 and TRBJ1-2; TRBD1 agrees at 8 bases. CDR1 is SGHKS, CDR2 YYEKEE, per germline (reference sequence). After removal of 5 bases from V and 7 bases from J, the junction contained 10 bases not matched to a gene. The CDR3 length is 14 residues. CDR3 bases: TGTGCCAGCAGGCTTGGACAGGGCTTCGGTGGCTACACCTTC. Its protein is CASRLGQGFGGYTF.

Here the CDR3 DNA reads TGCGCCAGCAGCTCCTGGAACCGCGGGACGGCGGCAACTAATGAAAAACTGTTTTTT. Translating gives CASSSWNRGTAATNEKLFF. The rearrangement joins TRBV5-1 to TRBJ1-4; D might be TRBD1 (5 bases). The V gene lost 3 bases and the J gene lost 0 bases, with 21 bases spanning the gap. The CDR3 has 19 amino acids. CDR1 and CDR2 from the germline V gene are SGHRS and YFSETQ. Filled out from reference TRBV5-1 and TRBJ1-4, the complete variable domain reads KAGVTQTPRYLIKTRGQQVTLSCSPISGHRSVSWYQQTPGQGLQFLFEYFSETQRNKGNFPGRFSGRQFSNSRSEMNVSTLELGDSALYLCASSSWNRGTAATNEKLFFGSGTQLSVL.